These 14 T cell receptor beta chains were sequenced from one sample in a study of T-cell memory formation after mild COVID-19 (dated by TCRdb to 2020 to 2022). The method was 5' RACE. Sequencer: Illumina NovaSeq 6000. In-frame beta chains were kept once TCRdb had trimmed the public reads at Q25 with fastp and called clones with MiXCR. Entries are consolidated by CDR3 protein sequence, retaining the most common genes and DNA. This sample gives around 340,000 distinct CDR3 sequences in total; under 15% of them show up just once. Roughly 22% of the sample comes from the top ten. Sequenced: PBMCs or a T cell subset sorted from them (not recorded which). All receptors derive from a young man who had mild COVID-19 (a few samples of this study predate the infection). The sample titles of this study are shuffled in the database, so cell type and time point are left out; the donor was told from shared clones.

The rearrangement links TRBV12-3 or TRBV12-4 to TRBJ1-1; D not resolved. Deletions cut 3 bases from V and 0 bases from J, with 11 bases between. The CDR3 has 15 residues. The CDR3 region is CASSLMGYVNTEAFF. The CDR3 DNA reads as TGTGCCAGCAGTTTGATGGGGTACGTGAACACTGAAGCTTTCTTT.

This chain uses TRBV12-3 or TRBV12-4 with TRBJ1-1, with 10 bases that match TRBD1. The V segment lost 7 bases and the J segment 10 bases; nucleotides outside the gene matches: 18. This CDR3 has 16 amino acids. CDR3 in amino acids: CASKHRGTGVVSVAFF. DNA of the CDR3: TGTGCCAGCAAACACCGGGGGACAGGGGTCGTCAGCGTAGCTTTCTTT.

This rearrangement joins TRBV6-6 to TRBJ2-3; D possibly corresponds to TRBD1 (7 bases). This CDR3 comprises 15 residues. CDR1 MNHNY and CDR2 SVGAGI come from the germline V gene (reference sequence). V was cut by 7 bases and J by 4 bases, with 18 bases left in between. The CDR3 region has the DNA TGTGCCAGCACCCGCCAGGGGGGCCCGGCAGATACGCAGTATTTT. This codes for CASTRQGGPADTQYF.

This chain connects TRBV12-3 or TRBV12-4 to TRBJ2-1, with D possibly called TRBD1 or TRBD2 (5 bases each). The CDR3 spans 15 residues. V was cut by 3 bases and J by 7 bases, with 16 bases left in between. In DNA form, the CDR3 reads TGTGCCAGCAGTTTTGGGGTGGGGGTAGTAAATGAGCAGTTCTTC. Its protein product is CASSFGVGVVNEQFF.

A few counts support this clonotype. The chain has TRBV7-3 and TRBJ2-3; TRBD2 agrees at 9 bases. CDR1 SGHTA and CDR2 FQGTGA come from the germline V gene. The CDR3 extends over 17 amino acids. V gave up 5 bases and J gave up 4 bases; unmatched junction bases: 13. CDR3 bases: TGTGCCAGCAGCCCGACTTTGCGGGGGGGCCTTGCAGATACGCAGTATTTT. Protein: CASSPTLRGGLADTQYF.

The chain has TRBV20-1 and TRBJ2-7; D may be TRBD1 (5 bases). Germline CDR1 is DFQATT and CDR2 is SNEGSKA (reference sequence). Trimming cost V 0 bases and J 6 bases, with 12 bases left between them. The CDR3 is 13 amino acids. CDR3 nucleotides: TGCAGTGCTAGAGATCTCCGACAGACCGAGCAGTACTTC. This gives the protein CSARDLRQTEQYF.

The table lists this clonotype with a few counts. The chain employs TRBV7-3 and TRBJ2-1; 8 bases match TRBD2. The CDR3 totals 15 residues. V gave up 4 bases and J gave up 6 bases; unmatched junction bases: 8. Germline CDR1 SGHTA, CDR2 FQGTGA. The CDR3 is CASSSPGLGVNEQFF. The CDR3 DNA follows: TGTGCCAGCAGCTCCCCGGGACTAGGAGTCAATGAGCAGTTCTTC.

Only a few counts were recorded for this clonotype. The chain uses TRBV4-2 and TRBJ1-5, with unresolved D. CDR3 length equals 15 residues. Per the germline V gene, CDR1 is LGHNA and CDR2 is YNFKEQ. V lost 0 bases and J 2 bases, leaving 8 bases between the germline ends. The DNA of the CDR3 is TGTGCCAGCAGCCAAGAGGCAGCGGGCAATCAGCCCCAGCATTTT. It encodes CASSQEAAGNQPQHF.

There are many counts of this clonotype. The rearrangement links TRBV7-3 to TRBJ2-7; TRBD1 aligns across 9 bases. CDR3 size: 12 residues. The germline gives CDR1 SGHTA, CDR2 FQGTGA. CDR3 protein: CASGPGQGEQYF. In DNA form, the CDR3 reads TGTGCTAGCGGGCCGGGACAGGGCGAGCAGTACTTC.

This clonotype showed up just a few times. The rearrangement uses TRBV12-3 or TRBV12-4 and TRBJ2-3, with 9 bases identical to TRBD1. The J segment lost 4 bases and the V segment lost 6 bases, leaving 2 bases of the junction unmatched. The CDR3 runs 13 residues. The CDR3 spells CASRGQGPDTQYF. The CDR3 DNA reads as TGTGCCAGCAGGGGACAGGGACCAGATACGCAGTATTTT.

This chain's CDR3 is CASTPSGANVLTF. CDR3 in DNA: TGTGCCAGCACTCCCTCTGGGGCCAACGTCCTGACTTTC. The chain employs TRBV6-1 and TRBJ2-6; D ambiguous. This CDR3 has 13 amino acids. The V gene lost 7 bases and the J gene lost 0 bases, with 4 bases spanning the gap. Looked up from germline, CDR1 is MNHNS and CDR2 is SASEGT.

This clonotype was observed a few times. This chain connects TRBV29-1 to TRBJ2-7, with D possibly being TRBD1 or TRBD2 (5 bases each). V lost 6 bases, J lost 2 bases, and 14 bases lay in between. The germline CDR1 and CDR2 sequences are SQVTM and ANQGSEA. The CDR3 covers 13 residues. For the CDR3, the DNA is TGCAGCGTGCTCGGGGTGGGGGCCTACGAGCAGTACTTC. Protein sequence: CSVLGVGAYEQYF.

This clonotype was counted between two and nine times. The chain links TRBV14 to TRBJ2-7; D remains ambiguous. CDR3 size: 16 residues. Germline V gives CDR1 SGHDN, CDR2 FVKESK. Deletions cut 1 base from V and 2 bases from J, with 15 bases between. The CDR3 loop reads CASSQASQLGPYEQYF. In DNA, the CDR3 is TGTGCCAGCAGCCAAGCTTCGCAGTTAGGTCCCTACGAGCAGTACTTC.

The rearrangement uses TRBV5-4 and TRBJ2-5; 7 bases agree with TRBD2. The CDR3 has 16 amino acids. Unmatched junction bases numbered 11, after V lost 4 bases and J lost 2 bases. Germline lookup yields CDR1 SGHNT and CDR2 YYREEE (reference sequence). The CDR3 nucleotides are TGTGCCAGCAGCCCCCCGGGGGGTCGGGCTCAAGAGACCCAGTACTTC. Translating gives CASSPPGGRAQETQYF.